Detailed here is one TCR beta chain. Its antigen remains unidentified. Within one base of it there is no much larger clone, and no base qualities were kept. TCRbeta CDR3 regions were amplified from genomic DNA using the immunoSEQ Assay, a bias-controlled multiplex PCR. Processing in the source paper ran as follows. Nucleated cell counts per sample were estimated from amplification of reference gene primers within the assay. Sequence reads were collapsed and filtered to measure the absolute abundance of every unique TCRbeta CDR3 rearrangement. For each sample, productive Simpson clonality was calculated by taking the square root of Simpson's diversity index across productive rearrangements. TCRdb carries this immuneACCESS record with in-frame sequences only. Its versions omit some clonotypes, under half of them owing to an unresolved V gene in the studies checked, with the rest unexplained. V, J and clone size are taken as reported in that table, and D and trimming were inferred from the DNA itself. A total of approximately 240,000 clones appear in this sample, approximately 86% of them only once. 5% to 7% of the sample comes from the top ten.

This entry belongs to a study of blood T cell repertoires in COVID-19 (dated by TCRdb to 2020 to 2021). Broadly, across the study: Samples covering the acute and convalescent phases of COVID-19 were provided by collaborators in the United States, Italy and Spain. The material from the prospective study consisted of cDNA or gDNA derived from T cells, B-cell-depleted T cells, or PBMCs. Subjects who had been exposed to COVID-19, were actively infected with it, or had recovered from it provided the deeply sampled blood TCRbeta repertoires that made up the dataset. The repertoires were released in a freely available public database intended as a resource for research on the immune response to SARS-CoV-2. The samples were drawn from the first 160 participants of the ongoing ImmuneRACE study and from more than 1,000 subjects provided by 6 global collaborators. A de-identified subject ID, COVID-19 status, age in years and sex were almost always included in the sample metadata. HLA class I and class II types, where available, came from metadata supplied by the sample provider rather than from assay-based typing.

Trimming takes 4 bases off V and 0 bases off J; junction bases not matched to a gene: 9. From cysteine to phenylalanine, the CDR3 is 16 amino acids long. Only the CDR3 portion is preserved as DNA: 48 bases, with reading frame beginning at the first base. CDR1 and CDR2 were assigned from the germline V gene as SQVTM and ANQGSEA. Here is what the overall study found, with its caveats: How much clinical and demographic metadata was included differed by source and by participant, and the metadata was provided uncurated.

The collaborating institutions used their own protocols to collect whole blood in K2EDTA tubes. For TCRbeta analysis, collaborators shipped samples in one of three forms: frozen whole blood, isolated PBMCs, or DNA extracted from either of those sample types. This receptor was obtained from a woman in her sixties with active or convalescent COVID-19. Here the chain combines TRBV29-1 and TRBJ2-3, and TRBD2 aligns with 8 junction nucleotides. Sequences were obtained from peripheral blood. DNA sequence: TGCAGCGTTGGTAGCGGGACCCTTACTAGCACAGATACGCAGTATTTT. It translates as CSVGSGTLTSTDTQYF.